Here is one T cell receptor beta chain with its context. The CDR3 contains 14 residues. CDR1 is SGHVS and CDR2 is FQNEAQ in the germline V gene. Between the trimmed V and J ends, which lost 1 base and 7 bases, there was a span of 14 bases. This table comes from immunoSEQ multiplex PCR, and its TCRdb copy is limited to in-frame clones, with some not included. Here the sample spans approximately 220,000 clones, more than 75% being singletons. These data originate in a study of blood T cell repertoires in COVID-19. This TCR was sampled from a man in his sixties who had recovered from COVID-19. V usage is TRBV7-8 and J usage is TRBJ2-7; D remains unclear. The sequencing input was peripheral blood. CDR3 in amino acids: CASSLVDTEGEQYF. As DNA, the CDR3 is TGTGCCAGCAGCTTAGTCGACACGGAAGGTGAGCAGTACTTC.